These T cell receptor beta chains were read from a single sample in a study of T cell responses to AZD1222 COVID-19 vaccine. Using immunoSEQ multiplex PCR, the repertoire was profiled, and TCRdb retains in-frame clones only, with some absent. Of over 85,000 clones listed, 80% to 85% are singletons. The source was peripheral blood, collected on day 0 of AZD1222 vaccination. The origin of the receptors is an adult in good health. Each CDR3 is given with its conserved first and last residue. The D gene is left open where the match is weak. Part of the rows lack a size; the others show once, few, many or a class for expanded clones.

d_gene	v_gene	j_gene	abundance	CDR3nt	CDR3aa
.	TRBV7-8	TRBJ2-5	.	TGTGCCAGCAGCCGCGGACAGCAAGAGACCCAGTACTTC	CASSRGQQETQYF
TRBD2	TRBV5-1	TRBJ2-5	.	TGCGCCAGCAGCTTGGCCGGTCGCAGCGGGACTGAGACCCAGTACTTC	CASSLAGRSGTETQYF
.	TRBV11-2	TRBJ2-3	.	TGTGCCAGCAGATTCGCCGGGGGACGCAAGGATACGCAGTATTTT	CASRFAGGRKDTQYF
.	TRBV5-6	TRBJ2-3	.	TGTGCCAGCAGCTTTCCCGGGACTAGCACAGATACGCAGTATTTT	CASSFPGTSTDTQYF
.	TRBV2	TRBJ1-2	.	TGTGCCAGCCAGGCGGACGGAAGAGGCTACACCTTC	CASQADGRGYTF
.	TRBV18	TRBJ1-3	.	TGTGCCAGCTCACCGAGATCCCTCTGGAATAACACCATATATTTT	CASSPRSLWNNTIYF
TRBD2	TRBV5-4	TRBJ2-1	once	TGTGCCAGCAGCTTGGGGTCTAGCGGGAGTCTGAATGAGCAGTTCTTC	CASSLGSSGSLNEQFF
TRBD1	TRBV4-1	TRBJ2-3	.	TGCGCCAGCAGCCAGACTGGACAGGGCCCTAGCACAGATACGCAGTATTTT	CASSQTGQGPSTDTQYF
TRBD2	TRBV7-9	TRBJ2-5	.	TGTGCCAGCAGCTTACCGGGGACTAGCGCCGGGGAGACCCAGTACTTC	CASSLPGTSAGETQYF
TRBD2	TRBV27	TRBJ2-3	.	TGTGCCAGCGCTCTAGCGGGAGTCCCAGATACGCAGTATTTT	CASALAGVPDTQYF
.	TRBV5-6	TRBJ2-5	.	TGTGCCAGCAGCCCTTCGCTAGTGAGGGGCCAAGAGACCCAGTACTTC	CASSPSLVRGQETQYF
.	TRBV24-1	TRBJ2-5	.	TGTGCCACCAGTGATTCCGGGACGGGGAAAGAGGCCCAGTACTTC	CATSDSGTGKEAQYF
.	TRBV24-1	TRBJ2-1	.	TGTGCCACCAGTGATCCCTCTGGTCGTGAGCAGTTCTTC	CATSDPSGREQFF
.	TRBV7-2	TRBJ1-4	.	TGTGCCAGCAGCTTAATAGGGTTAAATGAAAAACTGTTTTTT	CASSLIGLNEKLFF
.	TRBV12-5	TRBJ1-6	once	TGTGCTAGTGGTTCGCTGATCAATTCACCCCTCCACTTT	CASGSLINSPLHF
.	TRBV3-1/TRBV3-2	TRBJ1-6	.	TGTGCCAGCAGCCAGGGGGAGGGATATAATTCACCCCTCCACTTT	CASSQGEGYNSPLHF
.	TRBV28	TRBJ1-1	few	TGTGCCAGCAATCGACAGGTACGCACTGAAGCTTTCTTT	CASNRQVRTEAFF
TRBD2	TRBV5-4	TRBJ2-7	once	TGTGCCAGCAGACTGACCGGGACTAGCGCAACCTACGAGCAGTACTTC	CASRLTGTSATYEQYF
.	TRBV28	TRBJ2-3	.	TGTGCCAGCAGTTTGAAACAGTCCGCAGTAGATACGCAGTATTTT	CASSLKQSAVDTQYF
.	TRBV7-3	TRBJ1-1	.	TGTGCCAGCAGCTTAGGGGGCCGAACTGAAGCTTTCTTT	CASSLGGRTEAFF
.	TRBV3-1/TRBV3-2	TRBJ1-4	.	TGTGCCAGCAGCCAATATGGGGGGAATGAAAAACTGTTTTTT	CASSQYGGNEKLFF
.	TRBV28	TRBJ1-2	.	TGTGCCAGCACGGGAATTAACTATGGCTACACCTTC	CASTGINYGYTF
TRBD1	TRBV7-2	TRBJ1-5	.	TGTGCCAGCAGCACACAGGGGAATCAGCCCCAGCATTTT	CASSTQGNQPQHF
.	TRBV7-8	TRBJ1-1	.	TGTGCCAGCAGCTTAAACCACGGGCCTAACACTGAAGCTTTCTTT	CASSLNHGPNTEAFF
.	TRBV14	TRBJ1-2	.	TGTGCCAGCAGCCAAGGCCCAGGTGGCTACACCTTC	CASSQGPGGYTF
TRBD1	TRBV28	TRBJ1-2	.	TGTGCCAGCAGTTATCCGGGACAGGGAGATCTGGGTGGCTACACCTTC	CASSYPGQGDLGGYTF
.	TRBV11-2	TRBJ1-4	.	TGTGCCAGCAGCATCACAACTAATGAAAAACTGTTTTTT	CASSITTNEKLFF